The TCR beta chain under discussion was sequenced for a study of OX40 agonist ivuxolimab in advanced cancers. Study context: Treatment received earlier with anti-PD-1, anti-PD-L1 or anti-CTLA-4 agents was allowed, and approximately 40% had some. Study conclusions and caveats: Expanded clones belonging to CD8+ T cells outnumbered, on average, those of CD4+.

Comment on this clone: Its antigen is unknown.

It was autoimmune disease history or systemic immunosuppression that excluded patients. This CDR3 has 13 residues. The V and J ends lost 4 bases and 1 base respectively, with 6 bases between them. From germline, CDR1 is MNHEY and CDR2 SMNVEV (reference sequence). The protocol was immunoSEQ multiplex PCR, while the TCRdb copy is restricted to in-frame clones and leaves out a portion. The table has 47,000 or so clones, around 87% seen once. The sample here was CD4+ or CD8+ T cells sorted from blood, taken in a trial of the OX40 agonist ivuxolimab. This clonotype was sampled from an adult with an advanced solid tumor such as melanoma, head and neck, liver or kidney cancer. J is TRBJ2-3 and V is TRBV27; D is ambiguous. The CDR3 loop reads CASSYLGTDTQYF. The CDR3 DNA reads as TGTGCCAGCAGTTACCTAGGCACAGATACGCAGTATTTT.